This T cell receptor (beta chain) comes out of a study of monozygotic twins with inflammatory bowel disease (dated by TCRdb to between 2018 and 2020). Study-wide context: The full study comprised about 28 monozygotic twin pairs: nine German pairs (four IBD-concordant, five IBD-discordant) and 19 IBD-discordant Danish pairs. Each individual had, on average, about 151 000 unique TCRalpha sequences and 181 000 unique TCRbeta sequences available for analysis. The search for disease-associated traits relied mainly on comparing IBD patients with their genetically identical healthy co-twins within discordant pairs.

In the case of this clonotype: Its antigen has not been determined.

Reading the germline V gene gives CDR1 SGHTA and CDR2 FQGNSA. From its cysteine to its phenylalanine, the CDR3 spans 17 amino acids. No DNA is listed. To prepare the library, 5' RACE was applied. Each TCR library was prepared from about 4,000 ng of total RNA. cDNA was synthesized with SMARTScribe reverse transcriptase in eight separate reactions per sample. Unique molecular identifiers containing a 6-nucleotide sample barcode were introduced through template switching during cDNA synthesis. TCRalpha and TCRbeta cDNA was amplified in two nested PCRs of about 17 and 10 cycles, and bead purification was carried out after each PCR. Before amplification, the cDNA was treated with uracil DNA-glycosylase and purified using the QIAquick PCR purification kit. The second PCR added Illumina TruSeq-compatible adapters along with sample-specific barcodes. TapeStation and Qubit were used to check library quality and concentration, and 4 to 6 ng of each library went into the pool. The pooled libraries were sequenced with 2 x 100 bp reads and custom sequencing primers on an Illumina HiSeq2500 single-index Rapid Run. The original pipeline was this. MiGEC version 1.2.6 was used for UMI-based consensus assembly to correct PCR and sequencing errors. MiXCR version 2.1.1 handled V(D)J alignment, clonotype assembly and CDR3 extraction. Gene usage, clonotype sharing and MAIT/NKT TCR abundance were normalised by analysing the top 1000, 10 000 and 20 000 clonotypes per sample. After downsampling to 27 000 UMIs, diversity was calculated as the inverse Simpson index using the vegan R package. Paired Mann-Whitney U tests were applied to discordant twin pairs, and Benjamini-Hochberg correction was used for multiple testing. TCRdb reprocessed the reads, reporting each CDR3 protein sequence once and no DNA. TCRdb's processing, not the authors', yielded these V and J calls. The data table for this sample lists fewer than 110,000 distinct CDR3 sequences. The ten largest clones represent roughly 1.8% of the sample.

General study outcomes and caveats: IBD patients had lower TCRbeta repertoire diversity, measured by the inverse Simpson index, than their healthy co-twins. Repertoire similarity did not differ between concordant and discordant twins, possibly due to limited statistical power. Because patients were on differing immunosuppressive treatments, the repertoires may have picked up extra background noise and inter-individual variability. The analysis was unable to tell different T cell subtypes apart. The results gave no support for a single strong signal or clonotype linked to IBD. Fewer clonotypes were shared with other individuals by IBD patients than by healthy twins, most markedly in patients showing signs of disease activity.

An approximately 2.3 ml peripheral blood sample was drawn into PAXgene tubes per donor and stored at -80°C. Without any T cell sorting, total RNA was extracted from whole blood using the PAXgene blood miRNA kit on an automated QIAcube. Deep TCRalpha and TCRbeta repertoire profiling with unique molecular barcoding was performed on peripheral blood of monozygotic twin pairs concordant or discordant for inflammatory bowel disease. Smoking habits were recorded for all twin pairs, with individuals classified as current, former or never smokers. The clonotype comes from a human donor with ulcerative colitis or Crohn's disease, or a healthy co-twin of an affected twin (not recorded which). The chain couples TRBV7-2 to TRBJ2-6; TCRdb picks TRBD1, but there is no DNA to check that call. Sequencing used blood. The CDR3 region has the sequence CASSLAWVRAGANVLTF.